The 27 T cell receptor beta chains listed next were all sequenced from one sample in a study of T cells after posttransplantation cyclophosphamide. Clones were read by immunoSEQ multiplex PCR, and TCRdb kept only the in-frame ones, dropping some. Observed in the sample are about 7,700 clones, none of them singletons. A marrow graft followed busulfan-fludarabine conditioning, with cyclophosphamide on days +3 and +4. Material: PBMCs, obtained after allogeneic stem cell transplant with posttransplant cyclophosphamide. The receptors come from a female patient in her forties or fifties who received an allogeneic stem cell transplant from an unrelated donor, was CMV-positive, and had acute GVHD only. Some T cells may originate from the graft donor.

This clone is medium-sized. CDR3 DNA: TGTGCCAGCAGCCCGACAGGGCCCTCCCCTTACGAGCAGTACTTC. Its protein product is CASSPTGPSPYEQYF. The chain combines TRBV7-9 with TRBJ2-7, with 7 bases aligning to TRBD1. The CDR3 totals 15 residues. V shed 5 bases, J shed 4 bases, and the junction held 11 bases outside the gene matches. CDR1 is SEHNR, CDR2 FQNEAQ, per germline (reference sequence).

This clone was found many times. This rearrangement joins TRBV19 to TRBJ2-2; no reliable D call. The CDR3 is 14 residues long. Germline V gene lookup returns CDR1 LNHDA and CDR2 SQIVND (reference sequence). The V gene lost 6 bases and the J gene lost 6 bases, with 14 bases spanning the gap. The CDR3 region is CASRVRSYPGELFF. CDR3 nucleotide sequence: TGTGCCAGTAGGGTCCGGTCTTATCCCGGGGAGCTGTTTTTT.

This clone was counted at least ten times. The genes are TRBV7-2 and TRBJ2-7; TRBD2 aligns across 8 bases. Germline V lookup: CDR1 SGHTA, CDR2 FQGNSA. The CDR3 extends over 16 amino acids. V was pared by 0 bases and J by 1 base, with 5 bases of the junction left unmatched. CDR3 sequence: CASSLAGTSASYEQYF. Here the CDR3 DNA reads TGTGCCAGCAGCTTAGCGGGGACTAGTGCTTCCTACGAGCAGTACTTC. The variable domain in full, completed from reference TRBV7-2 and TRBJ2-7, reads GAGVSQSPSNKVTEKGKDVELRCDPISGHTALYWYRQSLGQGLEFLIYFQGNSAPDKSGLPSDRFSAERTGGSVSTLTIQRTQQEDSAVYLCASSLAGTSASYEQYFGPGTRLTVT.

This clone rates as medium-sized. CDR3: CASSWTMNTEAFF. In DNA, the CDR3 is TGTGCCAGCAGCTGGACTATGAACACTGAAGCTTTCTTT. The V and J genes are TRBV5-8 and TRBJ1-1, with D unresolved. Germline assignment: CDR1 SGHTS and CDR2 YDEGEE. The CDR3 runs to 13 residues. The germline V and J ends were trimmed by 3 bases and 0 bases, with 6 bases remaining between them.

This clone was seen repeatedly, ten times or more. CDR3: CASTIPPGGNNEQFF. DNA for the CDR3: TGTGCCAGCACCATCCCCCCGGGAGGCAACAATGAGCAGTTCTTC. This rearrangement joins TRBV28 to TRBJ2-1; 7 positions match TRBD2. The ends lost 7 bases at V and 5 bases at J; junction bases unmatched: 11. There are 15 residues in the CDR3. Germline V gene sequence: CDR1 MDHEN, CDR2 SYDVKM.

This clone is medium-sized. The V gene is TRBV7-9, the J gene TRBJ2-2; 10 nucleotides align to TRBD1. The CDR3 has 15 amino acids. The V gene end was trimmed by 6 bases and the J gene end by 4 bases; junction bases not matched to a gene: 5. Germline-derived CDR1 and CDR2 are SEHNR and FQNEAQ (reference sequence). The CDR3 here is CASSRQGAVTGELFF. The CDR3 coding sequence is TGTGCCAGCAGTCGACAGGGGGCCGTCACCGGGGAGCTGTTTTTT.

This clone was counted only a few times. The chain combines TRBV7-2 with TRBJ2-3, with D tentatively TRBD1 (7 bases). This CDR3 region has 15 residues. The germline V gene has CDR1 SGHTA and CDR2 FQGNSA. Trimming removed 7 bases from V and 4 bases from J, with 18 bases in between. The CDR3, as DNA: TGTGCCAGCAACCGAGGCAGGGGGGAGGCAGATACGCAGTATTTT. The encoded protein is CASNRGRGEADTQYF.

There are many counts of this clone. The CDR3 is CASSLKGQTDTQYF. CDR3 DNA: TGTGCCAGCAGCTTGAAGGGACAGACAGATACGCAGTATTTT. V and J are TRBV5-6 and TRBJ2-3; TRBD1 matches at 7 bases. This CDR3 has 14 residues. Per germline, CDR1 SGHDT and CDR2 YYEEEE. V lost 1 base to trimming and J lost 3 bases; unmatched junction nucleotides: 2.

By share, this clone counts as medium-sized. The chain joins TRBV29-1 to TRBJ2-1; D is undetermined. CDR1 is SQVTM and CDR2 is ANQGSEA in the germline V gene. V lost 3 bases, J lost 8 bases, and 5 bases lay in between. This CDR3 is 10 amino acids long. The CDR3 DNA reads as TGCAGCGTTGATACGGATGAGCAGTTCTTC. Translation: CSVDTDEQFF.

This clone was counted ten times or more. The chain recombines TRBV10-1 with TRBJ2-3; 9 bases match TRBD2. The V gene's germline CDR1 is WNHNN and CDR2 SYGVQD (reference sequence). This CDR3 contains 13 residues. Unmatched junction bases numbered 4, after V lost 10 bases and J lost 2 bases. For the CDR3, the DNA is TGCGCCAACTTAGCGGGAGTCACAGATACGCAGTATTTT. Its protein is CANLAGVTDTQYF.

There are many counts of this clone. V and J are TRBV7-3 and TRBJ2-5; tentative D call: TRBD2 (6 bases). The germline V gene encodes CDR1 SGHTA and CDR2 FQGTGA. V gave up 4 bases and J gave up 7 bases, with 13 bases separating them. This CDR3 is built from 13 residues. For the CDR3, the DNA is TGTGCCAGCAGCTATGGACCCGGGGGGACCCAGTACTTC. Translation: CASSYGPGGTQYF.

This clone was seen many times. In DNA form, the CDR3 reads TGTGCCAGCAGTCGTCTAAGATCTCCGGGACTAGCGGCCACAGATACGCAGTATTTT. Its protein is CASSRLRSPGLAATDTQYF. The chain couples TRBV27 to TRBJ2-3, with 11 positions matching TRBD2. In germline, CDR1 is MNHEY, CDR2 SMNVEV (reference sequence). The V segment lost 5 bases and the J segment 2 bases; nucleotides outside the gene matches: 15. CDR3 length equals 19 residues.

This clone was seen repeatedly, ten times or more. The chain is built from TRBV5-1 and TRBJ2-3; TRBD1 matches 11 bases. Unmatched junction bases numbered 1, after V lost 2 bases and J lost 2 bases. The germline CDR1 and CDR2 sequences are SGHRS and YFSETQ. The length of the CDR3 is 15 residues. DNA for the CDR3: TGCGCCAGCAGCTTCGGACAGGGGGCCACAGATACGCAGTATTTT. Translated: CASSFGQGATDTQYF.

The rearrangement links TRBV5-1 to TRBJ1-6; D may be TRBD1 (5 bases). Trimming removed 3 bases at V and 3 bases at J, with 13 bases between. This CDR3 has 16 residues. Germline V gene data show CDR1 as SGHRS and CDR2 as YFSETQ. CDR3 in amino acids: CASSSTGGNYNSPLHF. CDR3 nucleotide sequence: TGCGCCAGCAGCTCCACGGGGGGGAACTATAATTCACCCCTCCACTTT.

This clone was seen many times. The rearrangement links TRBV27 to TRBJ2-7; D is ambiguous. V lost 1 base and J lost 4, with 8 bases in between. CDR3 length equals 13 residues. Germline V gene lookup returns CDR1 MNHEY and CDR2 SMNVEV (reference sequence). CDR3 loop: CASSLYNLYEQYF. CDR3 bases: TGTGCCAGCAGTTTATATAACCTATACGAGCAGTACTTC.

The table lists this clone with many counts. The rearrangement uses TRBV28 and TRBJ2-1, with 13 bases aligning to TRBD2. This CDR3 has 15 amino acids. Germline CDR1 MDHEN, CDR2 SYDVKM. J gave up 7 bases and V 3 bases, and 3 bases lay outside the gene matches. CDR3 loop: CASSLTSGRLNEQFF. In DNA, the CDR3 is TGTGCCAGCAGTTTGACTAGCGGGAGGCTTAATGAGCAGTTCTTC.

The rearrangement joins TRBV7-2 to TRBJ2-5, with 8 bases lining up with TRBD2. The tail of the sequence fits TRBJ2-7 better, so the J call may be wrong. This CDR3 contains 16 residues. Per germline, CDR1 SGHTA and CDR2 FQGNSA. In DNA form, the CDR3 reads TGTGCCAGCAGCTTAGCGGGGACTAGTGCTTCCTACGAGCAGTACTTC. Encoded protein: CASSLAGTSASYEQYF.

This clone has a count of ten or more. This sequence joins TRBV6-1 and TRBJ2-7; 10 bases match TRBD1. The CDR3 contains 15 residues. The V and J ends lost 4 bases and 4 bases, in that order; junction bases with no gene match: 7. CDR1 MNHNS and CDR2 SASEGT come from the germline V gene. The CDR3 region has the DNA TGTGCCAGCAGTGGGGGGACAGGGGTGTTGTACGAGCAGTACTTC. It translates to CASSGGTGVLYEQYF.

This clone was picked up many times. The chain joins TRBV30 to TRBJ2-3, with 7 bases lining up with TRBD1. The CDR3 totals 14 residues. Germline values: CDR1 GTSNPN, CDR2 SVGIG (reference sequence). V lost 5 bases and J lost 0; bases outside the gene matches: 5. For the CDR3, the DNA is TGTGCCTGGGGGACAGTCCCCAGCACAGATACGCAGTATTTT. It is translated as CAWGTVPSTDTQYF.

Sample share makes this clone medium-sized. V is TRBV7-8 and J is TRBJ1-4; D gene uncertain. The ends were cut back, 2 bases at V and 0 bases at J, with 7 bases in the middle. The CDR3 has 15 residues. Germline V CDR1 and CDR2: SGHVS, FQNEAQ. In nucleotides, the CDR3 is TGTGCCAGCAGCTTAAGCGACGCAACTAATGAAAAACTGTTTTTT. Translating it yields CASSLSDATNEKLFF.

This clone was found many times. V usage is TRBV5-4 and J usage is TRBJ2-7, with D tentatively TRBD2 (5 bases). The V gene's germline CDR1 is SGHNT and CDR2 YYREEE (reference sequence). V dropped 4 bases and J dropped 3 bases, with 8 bases sitting between them. CDR3 length: 12 residues. The CDR3 region has the DNA TGTGCCAGCAGCCTTCGGGACTACGAGCAGTACTTC. Translation gives CASSLRDYEQYF. Together with reference TRBV5-4 and TRBJ2-7, the CDR3 gives the full variable domain: ETGVTQSPTHLIKTRGQQVTLRCSSQSGHNTVSWYQQALGQGPQFIFQYYREEENGRGNFPPRFSGLQFPNYSSELNVNALELDDSALYLCASSLRDYEQYFGPGTRLTVT.

This clone appeared many times. This chain joins TRBV7-6 and TRBJ1-2; 7 positions agree with TRBD1. Germline V gene data show CDR1 as SGHVS and CDR2 as FNYEAQ. The CDR3 spans 14 residues. Trimming removed 5 bases from V and 4 bases from J; junction bases left unmatched: 7. The CDR3 DNA follows: TGTGCCAGCAGCCAACAGGGACAGCTCTATGGCTACACCTTC. Protein product: CASSQQGQLYGYTF.

In this sample, this clone turned up many times. The chain carries TRBV18 and TRBJ2-2; D gene ambiguous. The CDR3 length is 13 residues. V lost 3 bases, J lost 4 bases, and 6 bases lay in between. The germline V gene encodes CDR1 KGHSH and CDR2 LQKENI. Here the CDR3 DNA reads TGTGCCAGCTCACCGCAGGCCACCGGGGAGCTGTTTTTT. Translation gives CASSPQATGELFF.

This clone was seen at least ten times. V usage is TRBV7-9 and J usage is TRBJ1-1, with D perhaps TRBD1 (5 bases). The V end lost 4 bases, the J end lost 3 bases, and 12 bases lay between the germline ends. Germline V lookup: CDR1 SEHNR, CDR2 FQNEAQ (reference sequence). The CDR3 extends over 14 amino acids. For the CDR3, the DNA is TGTGCCAGCAGCTACTTGGGGCGATACACTGAAGCTTTCTTT. Amino acids: CASSYLGRYTEAFF.

This clone was picked up many times. The rearrangement links TRBV27 to TRBJ2-1, with 13 bases identical to TRBD2. V lost 3 bases, J lost 4 bases, and 6 bases stayed unmatched. The CDR3 runs to 17 residues. Germline CDR1 MNHEY, CDR2 SMNVEV (reference sequence). The CDR3 loop is CASSFQTSGRLYNEQFF. CDR3 bases: TGTGCCAGCAGTTTCCAGACTAGCGGGAGGCTTTACAATGAGCAGTTCTTC.

This clone was seen at least ten times. The CDR3 nucleotides read TGTGCCAGCAGCCAGGGACAGGGAGGCAATCAGCCCCAGCATTTT. This translates into CASSQGQGGNQPQHF. This chain links TRBV6-5 with TRBJ1-5; TRBD1 aligns across 9 bases. This CDR3 is 15 amino acids long. The germline gives CDR1 MNHEY, CDR2 SVGAGI. J gave up 2 bases and V 6 bases, and 5 bases lay outside the gene matches.

This clone was found many times. The chain employs TRBV5-4 and TRBJ2-7; a possible D gene is TRBD1 (6 bases). This CDR3 comprises 16 residues. Germline V gene lookup returns CDR1 SGHNT and CDR2 YYREEE (reference sequence). Trimming removed 0 bases from V and 4 bases from J, with 17 bases in between. The CDR3 bases are TGTGCCAGCAGCTTGGGAACAGGGTCACACACTTACGAGCAGTACTTC. It translates to CASSLGTGSHTYEQYF. The whole variable domain, filled in from reference TRBV5-4 and TRBJ2-7, reads ETGVTQSPTHLIKTRGQQVTLRCSSQSGHNTVSWYQQALGQGPQFIFQYYREEENGRGNFPPRFSGLQFPNYSSELNVNALELDDSALYLCASSLGTGSHTYEQYFGPGTRLTVT.